The source of this TCR beta chain is a study of cytomegalovirus exposure and HLA in healthy donors. Amplification used 60 Vbeta primers and 13 Jbeta primers. Assay used: immunoSEQ multiplex PCR; TCRdb lists only in-frame clones, some missing. The table lists around 180,000 clones, about 73% of them singletons. With 0 bases clipped from V and 1 base from J, the junction kept 6 bases outside the gene matches. Germline CDR1 is SGHDN and CDR2 is FVKESK. This CDR3 has 17 residues. Sequencing used PBMCs. The source is a woman in her 50s in good health and CMV-seropositive. The rearrangement links TRBV14 to TRBJ2-5; 9 bases are shared with TRBD2. CDR3 sequence: CASSQEPSGAFQETQYF. The DNA of the CDR3 is TGTGCCAGCAGCCAAGAGCCTAGCGGGGCCTTCCAAGAGACCCAGTACTTC.